The entry below describes one TCR beta chain. Its antigen is unknown. The TCR beta CDR3 regions underwent amplification using RNA transcripts as the source. First-round RT-PCR targeting the TCR CDR3 was performed with the HTBI primer set. TCRdb used MiXCR to reprocess the multiplex PCR reads, holding one entry per CDR3 protein. The sample gives about 640,000 distinct CDR3 sequences, 45% of which show up once; roughly 6.5% is in the top ten. The CDR3 has 13 amino acids. Trimming cost V 4 bases and J 1 base, with 10 bases left between them. Germline V CDR1 and CDR2: SQVTM, ANQGSEA. These data originate in a study of T cells in Graves' hyperthyroidism and ophthalmopathy. The study's findings and limits: Before onset, ophthalmopathy was predicted by the model a median about 6.2 months earlier.

The study based diagnoses on clinical symptoms, serum thyroxine and TRAb, thyroid ultrasound and orbital computed tomography. The V and J genes are TRBV29-1 and TRBJ1-1; D call uncertain. This receptor was identified in an adult man with Graves' disease, either hyperthyroidism or ophthalmopathy (not recorded which). Material for sequencing was peripheral blood or thyroid tissue (not recorded which). The CDR3 sequence is CSVGSARNTEAFF. The CDR3 DNA follows: TGCAGCGTTGGGTCCGCCCGGAACACTGAAGCTTTCTTT.